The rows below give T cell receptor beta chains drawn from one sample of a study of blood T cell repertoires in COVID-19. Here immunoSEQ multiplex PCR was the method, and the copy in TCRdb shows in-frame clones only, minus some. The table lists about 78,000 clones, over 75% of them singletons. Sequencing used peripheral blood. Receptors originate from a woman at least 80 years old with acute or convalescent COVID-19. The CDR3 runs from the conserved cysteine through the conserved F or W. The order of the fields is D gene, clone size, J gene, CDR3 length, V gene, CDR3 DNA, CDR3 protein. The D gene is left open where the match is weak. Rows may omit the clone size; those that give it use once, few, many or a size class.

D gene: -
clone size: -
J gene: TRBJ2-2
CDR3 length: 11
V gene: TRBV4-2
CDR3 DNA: TGTGCCAGCAGCTTCGCCGGGGAGCTGTTTTTT
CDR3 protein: CASSFAGELFF

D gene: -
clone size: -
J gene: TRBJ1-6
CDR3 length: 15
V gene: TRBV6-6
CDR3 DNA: TGTGCCAGCAGCCTGGCGGCCAGGGGTGACTCACCCCTCCACTTT
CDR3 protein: CASSLAARGDSPLHF

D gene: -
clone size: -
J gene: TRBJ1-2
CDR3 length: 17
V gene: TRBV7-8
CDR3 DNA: TGTGCCAGCAGCTCGGGGGGCCCTAAGGGGCCGCTCTTGGGCTACACCTTC
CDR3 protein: CASSSGGPKGPLLGYTF

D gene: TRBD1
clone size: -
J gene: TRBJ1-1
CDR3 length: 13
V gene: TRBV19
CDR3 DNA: TGTGCCAGTCGGACAGGGGGGTACACTGAAGCTTTCTTT
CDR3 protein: CASRTGGYTEAFF

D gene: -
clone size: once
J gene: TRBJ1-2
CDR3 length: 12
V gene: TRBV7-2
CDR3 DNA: TGTGCCAGCAGCCCCCGGAGTTATGGCTACACCTTC
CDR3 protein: CASSPRSYGYTF

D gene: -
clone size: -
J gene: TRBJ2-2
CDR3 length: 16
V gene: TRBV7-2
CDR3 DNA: TGTGCCAGCAGCCTCCTTCGCCCTTGGAGCACCGGGGAGCTGTTTTTT
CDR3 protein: CASSLLRPWSTGELFF

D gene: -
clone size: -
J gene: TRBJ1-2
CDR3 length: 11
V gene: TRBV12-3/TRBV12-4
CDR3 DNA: TGTGCCAGCAGTTTATCGGGGGGCTACACCTTC
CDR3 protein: CASSLSGGYTF

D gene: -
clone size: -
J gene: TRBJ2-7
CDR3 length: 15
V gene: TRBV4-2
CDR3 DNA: TGTGCCAGCAGCCAAGATGGGGGGGGCGGGTACGAGCAGTACTTC
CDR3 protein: CASSQDGGGGYEQYF

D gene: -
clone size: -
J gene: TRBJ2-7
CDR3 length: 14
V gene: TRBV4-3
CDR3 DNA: TGCGCCAGCAGCCAAGGGGGCAGGGTAAACGAGCAGTACTTC
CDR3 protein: CASSQGGRVNEQYF

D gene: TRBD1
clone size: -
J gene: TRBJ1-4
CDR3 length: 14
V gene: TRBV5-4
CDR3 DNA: TGTGCCAGCAGCCTCCGGGACAGGGGTGAAAAACTGTTTTTT
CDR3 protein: CASSLRDRGEKLFF

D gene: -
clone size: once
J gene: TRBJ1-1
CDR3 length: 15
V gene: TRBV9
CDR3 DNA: TGTGCCAGCAGCGTAGGACAGTTCATGAACACTGAAGCTTTCTTT
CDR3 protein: CASSVGQFMNTEAFF

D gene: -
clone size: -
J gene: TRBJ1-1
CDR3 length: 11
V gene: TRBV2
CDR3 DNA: TGTGCCAGCAGTGAAGCACGGCGGCGTGTCTTT
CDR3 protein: CASSEARRRVF

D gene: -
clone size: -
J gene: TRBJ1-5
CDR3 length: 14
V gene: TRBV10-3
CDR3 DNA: TGTGCCATCAGTGGGGACATTAGCAATCAGCCCCAGCATTTT
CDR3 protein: CAISGDISNQPQHF

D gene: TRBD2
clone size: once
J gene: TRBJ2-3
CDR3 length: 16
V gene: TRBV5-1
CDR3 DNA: TGCGCCAGCAGCTTGGGGACTAGCGGGAGACCAGATACGCAGTATTTT
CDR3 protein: CASSLGTSGRPDTQYF

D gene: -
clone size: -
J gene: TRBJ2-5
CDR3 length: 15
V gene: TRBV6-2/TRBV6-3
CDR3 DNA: TGTGCCAGCAGTTTATGGAGACTAGTTAGAGAGACCCAGTACTTC
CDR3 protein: CASSLWRLVRETQYF

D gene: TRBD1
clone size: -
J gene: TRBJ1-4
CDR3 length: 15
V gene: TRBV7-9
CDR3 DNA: TGTGCCAGCAGCCTGTGGGGGACAGAGGTTGAAAAACTGTTTTTT
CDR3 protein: CASSLWGTEVEKLFF

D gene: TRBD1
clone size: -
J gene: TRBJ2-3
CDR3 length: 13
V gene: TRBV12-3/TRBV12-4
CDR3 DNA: TGTGCCAGCAGGATCAGGGGGCCAGATACGCAGTATTTT
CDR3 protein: CASRIRGPDTQYF

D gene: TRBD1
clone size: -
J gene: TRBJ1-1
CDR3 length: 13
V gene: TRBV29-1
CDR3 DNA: TGCAGCGCCTTGCAAGCCCGGGGACAGGAAGCTTTCTTT
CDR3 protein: CSALQARGQEAFF

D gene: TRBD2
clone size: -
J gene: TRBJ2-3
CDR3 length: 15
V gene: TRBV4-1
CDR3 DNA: TGCGCCAGCAGCCAAAATCTAGCGGTCACAGATACGCAGTATTTT
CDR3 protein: CASSQNLAVTDTQYF

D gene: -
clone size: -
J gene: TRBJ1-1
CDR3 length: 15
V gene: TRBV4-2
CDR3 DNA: TGTGCCAGCAGCCAAGATAACAGGCAGAACACTGAAGCTTTCTTT
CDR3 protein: CASSQDNRQNTEAFF

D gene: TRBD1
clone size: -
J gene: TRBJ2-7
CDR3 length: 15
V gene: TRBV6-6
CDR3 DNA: TGTGCCAGCAGTTACGGGGACAGGGTACTAAACGAGCAGTACTTC
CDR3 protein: CASSYGDRVLNEQYF

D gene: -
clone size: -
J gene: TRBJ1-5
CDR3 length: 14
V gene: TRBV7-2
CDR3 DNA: TGTGCCAGCAGCCTTACAGGGTACGCTCAGCCCCAGCATTTT
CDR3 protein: CASSLTGYAQPQHF

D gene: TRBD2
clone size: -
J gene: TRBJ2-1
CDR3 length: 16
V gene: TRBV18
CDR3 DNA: TGTGCCAGCTCACCGGGCAGCGGGGCTGGTTACAATGAGCAGTTCTTC
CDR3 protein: CASSPGSGAGYNEQFF

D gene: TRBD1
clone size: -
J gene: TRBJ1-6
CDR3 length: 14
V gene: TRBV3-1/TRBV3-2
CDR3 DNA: TGTGCCAGCAGCCAACAGGGGGCCGGTTCACCCCTCCACTTT
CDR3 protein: CASSQQGAGSPLHF

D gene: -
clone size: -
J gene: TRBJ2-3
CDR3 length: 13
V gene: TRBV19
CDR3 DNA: TGTGCCAGTGCCCAGCAGGGCACAGATACGCAGTATTTT
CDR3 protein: CASAQQGTDTQYF

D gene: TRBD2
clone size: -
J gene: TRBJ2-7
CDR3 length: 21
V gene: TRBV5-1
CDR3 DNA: TGCGCCAGCAGCGTTCCCAACCCCATACTAGCGGGAGCTCAGTTTGGCTACGAGCAGTACTTC
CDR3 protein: CASSVPNPILAGAQFGYEQYF

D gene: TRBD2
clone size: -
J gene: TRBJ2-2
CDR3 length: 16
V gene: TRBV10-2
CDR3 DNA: TGCGCCAGCAGCTCCGGGACTAGCGGGGTGACCGGGGAGCTGTTTTTT
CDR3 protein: CASSSGTSGVTGELFF

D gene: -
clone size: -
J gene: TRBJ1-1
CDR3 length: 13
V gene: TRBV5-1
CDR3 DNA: TGCGCCAGCAGCTTGCTGGACAGAACTGAAGCTTTCTTT
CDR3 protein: CASSLLDRTEAFF

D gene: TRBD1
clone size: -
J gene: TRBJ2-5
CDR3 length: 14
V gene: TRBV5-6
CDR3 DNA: TGTGCCAGCAGCGTGGGACAGGTCCAAGAGACCCAGTACTTC
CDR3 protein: CASSVGQVQETQYF

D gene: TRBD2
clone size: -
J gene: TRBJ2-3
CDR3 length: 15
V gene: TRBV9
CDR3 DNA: TGTGCCAGCAGCGCCAGCGGGGGGGCCGCAGATACGCAGTATTTT
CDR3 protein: CASSASGGAADTQYF

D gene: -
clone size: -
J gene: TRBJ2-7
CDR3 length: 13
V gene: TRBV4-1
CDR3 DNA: TGCGCCAGCAGCCAAGCGGGATCCTACGAGCAGTACTTC
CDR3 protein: CASSQAGSYEQYF

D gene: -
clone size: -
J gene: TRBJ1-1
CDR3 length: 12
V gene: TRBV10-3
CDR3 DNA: TGTGCCATCAGTGACCAGAACACTGAAGCTTTCTTT
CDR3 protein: CAISDQNTEAFF

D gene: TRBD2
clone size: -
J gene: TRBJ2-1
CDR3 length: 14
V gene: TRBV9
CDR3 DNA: TGTGCCAGCAGCATGGGACTAGCTTACAATGAGCAGTTCTTC
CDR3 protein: CASSMGLAYNEQFF

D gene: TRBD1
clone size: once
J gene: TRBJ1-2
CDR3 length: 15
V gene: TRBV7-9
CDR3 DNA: TGTGCCAGCAGCTTAGGAACAGGGGGGGACTATGGCTACACCTTC
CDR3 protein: CASSLGTGGDYGYTF

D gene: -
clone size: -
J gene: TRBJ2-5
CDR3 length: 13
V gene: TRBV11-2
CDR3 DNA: TGTGCCAGCAGCTTAGGACAGCAAGAGACCCAGTACTTC
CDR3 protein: CASSLGQQETQYF

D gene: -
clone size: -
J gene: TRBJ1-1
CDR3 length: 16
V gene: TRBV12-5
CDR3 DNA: TGTGCTAGTGGTTTGTATTTAGGGAGACTGAACACTGAAGCTTTCTTT
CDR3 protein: CASGLYLGRLNTEAFF

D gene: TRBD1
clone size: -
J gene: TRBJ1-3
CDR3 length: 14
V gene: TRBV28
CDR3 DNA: TGTGCCAGCAGTTTATCTCGACAGGGGGAGACCATATATTTT
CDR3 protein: CASSLSRQGETIYF

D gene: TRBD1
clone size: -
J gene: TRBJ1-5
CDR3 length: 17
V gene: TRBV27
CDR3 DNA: TGTGCCAGCAGCTCTTCGACCGGGACAGGGTTTCATCAGCCCCAGCATTTT
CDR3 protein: CASSSSTGTGFHQPQHF

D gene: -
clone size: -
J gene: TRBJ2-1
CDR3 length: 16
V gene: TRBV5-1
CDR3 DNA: TGCGCCAGCAGCTTGGAGCCCGCGGTCTCCTACAATGAGCAGTTCTTC
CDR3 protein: CASSLEPAVSYNEQFF

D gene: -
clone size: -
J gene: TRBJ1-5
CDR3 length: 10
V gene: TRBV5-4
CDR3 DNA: TGTGCCAGCAGCTGGGGGGATGGACATTTT
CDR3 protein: CASSWGDGHF

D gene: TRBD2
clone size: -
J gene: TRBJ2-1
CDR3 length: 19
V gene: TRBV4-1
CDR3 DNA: TGCGCCAGCAGCCAAGACGGGGGTACAACTAGCGGACCTTACAATGAGCAGTTCTTC
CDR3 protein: CASSQDGGTTSGPYNEQFF

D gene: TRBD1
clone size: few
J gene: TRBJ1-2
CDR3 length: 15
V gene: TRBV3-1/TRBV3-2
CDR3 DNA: TGTGCCAGCAGCCAAGATGGGACAGGGGTAGGTGGCTACACCTTC
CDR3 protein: CASSQDGTGVGGYTF